The source of this T cell receptor beta chain is a study of blood T cell repertoires in COVID-19. This clone was observed a single time. V was trimmed by 5 bases and J by 0 bases, leaving 13 bases between them. Germline CDR1 MNHEY, CDR2 SVGAGI. This CDR3 has 15 amino acids. In the study's own analysis: Amplification from reference gene primers served as the basis for estimated nucleated cell counts. Sequencing used immunoSEQ multiplex PCR; TCRdb keeps in-frame clones, though not all of them. That table furnishes V, J and clone size, whereas the DNA furnished D and trimming. There are under 200,000 clones in the sample; about 85% occur only once, and 5% to 6% lies in the top ten.

The sample taken for sequencing was peripheral blood. V and J are TRBV6-5 and TRBJ1-2; maybe TRBD1 (5 bases). The sequence came from a woman aged 45 to 65 with COVID-19, enrolled during active disease. CDR3 nucleotides: TGTGCCAGCAGTACACGGACAACTCCTAACTATGGCTACACCTTC. Encoded protein: CASSTRTTPNYGYTF.